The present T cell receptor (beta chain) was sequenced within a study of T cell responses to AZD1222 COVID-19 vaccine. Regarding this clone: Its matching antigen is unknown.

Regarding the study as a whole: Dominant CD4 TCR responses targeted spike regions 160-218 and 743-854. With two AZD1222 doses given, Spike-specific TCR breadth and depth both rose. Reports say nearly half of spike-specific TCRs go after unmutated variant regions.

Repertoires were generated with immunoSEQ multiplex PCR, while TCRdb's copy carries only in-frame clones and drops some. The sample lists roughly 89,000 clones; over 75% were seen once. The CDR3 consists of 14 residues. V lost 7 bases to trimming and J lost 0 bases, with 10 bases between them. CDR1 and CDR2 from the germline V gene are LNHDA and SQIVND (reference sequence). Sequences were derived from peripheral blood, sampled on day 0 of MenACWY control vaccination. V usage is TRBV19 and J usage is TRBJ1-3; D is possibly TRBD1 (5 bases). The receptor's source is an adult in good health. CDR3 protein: CASTTGGSGNTIYF. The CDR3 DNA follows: TGTGCCAGTACTACAGGAGGCTCTGGAAACACCATATATTTT.